This TCR beta chain was sequenced in a study of T cells after yellow fever vaccination. Regarding the study as a whole: Subsequent booster samples again held most clones from primary vaccination (96% CD4, 85% to 90% CD8).

This clonotype appeared many times. What it binds is unknown. TCRdb called the 5' RACE reads again in MiXCR, with one record for every CDR3 protein. The profile shows more than 90,000 distinct CDR3 sequences, 8% to 9.5% of them singletons. The length of the CDR3 is 13 residues. Trimming removed 3 bases from V and 10 bases from J, with 13 bases in between. Germline CDR1 reads LNHNV; CDR2 reads YYDKDF (reference sequence). The sample consisted of CD8+ T cells sorted from PBMCs, taken 45 days after the yellow fever booster vaccination. V and J are TRBV15 and TRBJ2-1; tentatively, D is TRBD2 (5 bases). This sequence originates from a man aged 25 to 45 who received the YFV17D yellow fever vaccine. The CDR3 DNA reads as TGTGCCACCAGCAGCGCCCGGGGAGTAGAGCAGTTCTTC. The encoded protein is CATSSARGVEQFF.